This is a list of T cell receptor beta chains from one sample in a study of cytomegalovirus exposure and HLA in healthy donors. Sequencing used immunoSEQ multiplex PCR; TCRdb keeps in-frame clones, though not all of them. The table includes about 74,000 clones, approximately 94% detected once. The sample taken for sequencing was PBMCs. The receptor set was obtained from a woman younger than 35 in good health and CMV-seropositive. Each CDR3 is given with its conserved first and last residue. Each record gives: D gene, V gene, CDR3 length, J gene, clone size, CDR3 protein, CDR3 DNA. The D gene is left open where the match is weak. Clone size is given for some rows only: seen once, a few or many times, or a class if the clone is expanded.

.	TRBV30	14	TRBJ2-3	.	CAWTTAASTDTQYF	TGTGCCTGGACTACAGCGGCCAGCACAGATACGCAGTATTTT
TRBD2	TRBV30	12	TRBJ2-1	.	CAWSVSPGGKFF	TGTGCCTGGAGTGTATCCCCCGGGGGGAAGTTCTTC
TRBD2	TRBV7-2	16	TRBJ2-1	.	CASSLAASGSYNEQFF	TGTGCCAGCAGCTTAGCCGCTAGCGGGAGCTACAATGAGCAGTTCTTC
TRBD1	TRBV19	13	TRBJ1-1	.	CASSTTGATEAFF	TGTGCCAGTAGCACGACAGGGGCCACTGAAGCTTTCTTT
.	TRBV5-1	14	TRBJ2-7	.	CASSLGDTTYEQYF	TGCGCCAGCAGCTTGGGGGACACTACCTACGAGCAGTACTTC
TRBD1	TRBV7-2	13	TRBJ1-1	.	CASSTQGAGEAFF	TGTGCCAGCAGCACACAGGGGGCGGGGGAAGCTTTCTTT
.	TRBV30	16	TRBJ2-3	few	CAWSRGSKGSTDTQYF	TGTGCCTGGAGTCGAGGGTCCAAAGGTAGCACAGATACGCAGTATTTT
TRBD2	TRBV10-3	16	TRBJ2-7	.	CAISEQLAKGSYEQYF	TGTGCCATCAGTGAACAACTAGCGAAAGGCTCCTACGAGCAGTACTTC
TRBD2	TRBV2	15	TRBJ2-7	.	CASSPWTSGRYEQYF	TGTGCCAGCAGTCCCTGGACTAGCGGGCGATACGAGCAGTACTTC
TRBD2	TRBV6-5	13	TRBJ2-7	once	CASGALAGYEQYF	TGTGCCAGCGGCGCACTAGCGGGTTACGAGCAGTACTTC
TRBD1	TRBV5-1	14	TRBJ1-2	.	CASSPEGTGYGYTF	TGCGCCAGCAGCCCCGAAGGGACAGGGTATGGCTACACCTTC
TRBD2	TRBV7-3	17	TRBJ2-1	.	CASSPTGTSVSYNEQFF	TGTGCCAGCAGCCCCACCGGGACTAGTGTTTCCTACAATGAGCAGTTCTTC
.	TRBV5-1	15	TRBJ1-1	.	CASSLAREMNTEAFF	TGCGCCAGCAGCTTGGCCAGGGAAATGAACACTGAAGCTTTCTTT
.	TRBV7-9	15	TRBJ1-3	.	CASSLVSGSGNTIYF	TGTGCCAGCAGCTTAGTTTCAGGGTCCGGAAACACCATATATTTT
.	TRBV7-9	12	TRBJ1-4	.	CASSFLSEKLFF	TGTGCCAGCAGCTTTCTCAGTGAAAAACTGTTTTTT
TRBD1	TRBV18	14	TRBJ1-1	.	CASSPLDRGTEAFF	TGTGCCAGCTCGCCCTTAGACAGGGGTACTGAAGCTTTCTTT
.	TRBV4-3	15	TRBJ2-7	.	CASSQARDRTYEQYF	TGCGCCAGCAGCCAGGCGCGAGACAGAACCTACGAGCAGTACTTC
.	TRBV30	13	TRBJ2-7	once	CAWAPGTSDEQYF	TGTGCCTGGGCCCCCGGGACATCGGACGAGCAGTACTTC
.	TRBV6-5	14	TRBJ1-2	.	CASSYSRTSYGYTF	TGTGCCAGCAGTTACTCAAGGACATCGTATGGCTACACCTTC
TRBD2	TRBV5-1	16	TRBJ2-3	few	CASSLTSGGTTDTQYF	TGCGCCAGCAGCTTGACTAGCGGGGGGACCACAGATACGCAGTATTTT
TRBD1	TRBV4-1	18	TRBJ2-7	.	CASSQEPLTGTGSYEQYF	TGCGCCAGCAGCCAAGAACCTCTGACCGGGACAGGGTCCTACGAGCAATACTTC
TRBD2	TRBV10-3	17	TRBJ2-2	.	CAITERGANANTGELFF	TGTGCCATCACAGAGCGGGGGGCGAATGCGAACACCGGGGAGCTGTTTTTT
TRBD1	TRBV29-1	12	TRBJ1-1	.	CSVRDSNTEAFF	TGCAGCGTCCGGGACAGTAACACTGAAGCTTTCTTT
.	TRBV27	16	TRBJ2-3	.	CASSLELEPTFDTQYF	TGTGCCAGCAGCCTCGAACTAGAGCCTACGTTTGATACGCAGTATTTT
TRBD2	TRBV5-8	15	TRBJ2-1	.	CASSLGREYYNEQFF	TGTGCCAGCAGCTTGGGGCGGGAGTACTACAATGAGCAGTTCTTC
TRBD2	TRBV30	15	TRBJ2-3	.	CACKPGLAVTDTQYF	TGTGCCTGTAAACCGGGACTAGCTGTCACAGATACGCAGTATTTT
TRBD1	TRBV5-1	14	TRBJ1-1	.	CASSRTGVNTEAFF	TGCGCCAGCAGCCGGACAGGGGTGAACACTGAAGCTTTCTTT
.	TRBV6-5	12	TRBJ2-7	.	CASTSGVPEQYF	TGTGCCAGCACCTCGGGGGTCCCTGAGCAGTACTTC
.	TRBV18	13	TRBJ1-1	.	CASSSTGNTEAFF	TGTGCCAGCTCATCCACAGGGAATACTGAAGCTTTCTTT
.	TRBV5-1	13	TRBJ2-3	.	CASSLEQEGTQYF	TGCGCCAGCAGCTTGGAACAGGAAGGTACGCAGTATTTT
.	TRBV5-6	16	TRBJ2-7	.	CASSSPAGVPGYEQYF	TGTGCCAGCAGCTCCCCCGCCGGGGTACCGGGTTACGAGCAGTACTTC
.	TRBV5-4	15	TRBJ1-3	.	CASSFGRGSGNTIYF	TGTGCCAGCAGCTTTGGTCGAGGATCTGGAAACACCATATATTTT
.	TRBV30	16	TRBJ1-3	.	CAWSVGHESSGNTIYF	TGTGCCTGGAGTGTGGGGCACGAGAGCTCTGGAAACACCATATATTTT